A single sample is the source of the 27 T cell receptor beta chains below, sequenced in a study of blood T cell repertoires in COVID-19 (dated by TCRdb to 2020 to 2021). Library construction relied on the immunoSEQ multiplex PCR assay. The table comes from immuneACCESS by way of TCRdb, which keeps in-frame sequences with V and J called. Part of the clones is missing from these tables; in studies checked, under half for an unresolved V gene and the rest for unknown reasons. Counted in this sample were around 270,000 clones; more than 85% of them appeared once. Of the sample, around 0.84% is held by the ten largest clones. Sequencing was performed on peripheral blood. The receptor set was obtained from a man younger than 45 with acute or convalescent COVID-19.

The chain employs TRBV27 and TRBJ1-2; possibly TRBD1 for D (5 bases). This CDR3 contains 13 residues. V lost 3 bases and J 2 bases, leaving 7 bases between the germline ends. Looked up from germline, CDR1 is MNHEY and CDR2 is SMNVEV (reference sequence). The CDR3 nucleotides read TGTGCCAGCAGTTTTTCAGGGAACTATGGCTACACCTTC. This sequence encodes CASSFSGNYGYTF.

V gene TRBV6-6 combines with J gene TRBJ2-7; D is possibly TRBD1 (6 bases). V was pared by 4 bases and J by 4 bases, with 8 bases between. Germline values: CDR1 MNHNY, CDR2 SVGAGI (reference sequence). The CDR3 covers 12 residues. In nucleotides, the CDR3 is TGTGCCAGCAGTTTCCAGGGGTACGAGCAGTACTTC. Protein: CASSFQGYEQYF.

V and J are TRBV9 and TRBJ1-2; 7 bases line up with TRBD1. The germline V gene encodes CDR1 SGDLS and CDR2 YYNGEE. The CDR3 extends over 15 amino acids. Trimming took 4 bases from V and 0 from J; bases not matched to a gene: 6. The CDR3: CASSFSGQTNYGYTF. CDR3 DNA: TGTGCCAGCAGCTTCTCGGGACAGACTAACTATGGCTACACCTTC. Complete variable domain (other parts from reference TRBV9 and TRBJ1-2): DSGVTQTPKHLITATGQRVTLRCSPRSGDLSVYWYQQSLDQGLQFLIQYYNGEERAKGNILERFSAQQFPDLHSELNLSSLELGDSALYFCASSFSGQTNYGYTFGSGTRLTVV.

The chain recombines TRBV6-1 with TRBJ2-7; D is possibly TRBD1 (8 bases). Germline lookup yields CDR1 MNHNS and CDR2 SASEGT. Between the trimmed V and J ends, which lost 4 bases and 2 bases, there was a span of 18 bases. The CDR3 loop spans 16 amino acids. DNA for the CDR3: TGTGCCAGCAGTGTTCTATGGACAGGGACTACCTACGAGCAGTACTTC. Translated: CASSVLWTGTTYEQYF.

The CDR3 DNA is TGTGCCAGCAGCCGGACAGAAGTGACCTCGAACACCGGGGAGCTGTTTTTT. It yields the protein CASSRTEVTSNTGELFF. The rearrangement links TRBV7-9 to TRBJ2-2; D possibly corresponds to TRBD1 (6 bases). The germline V gene encodes CDR1 SEHNR and CDR2 FQNEAQ (reference sequence). V dropped 5 bases and J dropped 0 bases, with 16 bases sitting between them. The CDR3 extends over 17 amino acids.

This clone showed up just once. The gene calls are TRBV9 and TRBJ1-1; 9 positions match TRBD1. This CDR3 has 14 amino acids. Germline values: CDR1 SGDLS, CDR2 YYNGEE. After removal of 1 base from V and 5 bases from J, the junction contained 3 bases not matched to a gene. The CDR3 region is CASSVTGGMTEAFF. DNA of the CDR3: TGTGCCAGCAGCGTAACAGGGGGCATGACTGAAGCTTTCTTT.

J is TRBJ1-4 and V is TRBV6-5; TRBD1 might be the D (5 bases). CDR1 is MNHEY, CDR2 SVGAGI, per germline. This CDR3 region has 12 residues. The V and J ends lost 7 bases and 5 bases respectively, with 8 bases between them. CDR3 loop: CASKGLNEKLFF. The CDR3 bases are TGTGCCAGCAAGGGGCTGAATGAAAAACTGTTTTTT.

V gene TRBV21-1 combines with J gene TRBJ1-2; TRBD1 is the table's D call, not checked against the DNA. TRBV21-1 is a pseudogene segment. There are 14 residues in the CDR3. The CDR3, as DNA: TGTGCCAGCAACCACAGGGGGCGTATCTATGGCTACACCTTC. It encodes CASNHRGRIYGYTF.

The rearrangement joins TRBV27 to TRBJ1-2; TRBD1 is a possible D gene (6 bases). The CDR3 contains 14 residues. The V end lost 5 bases, the J end lost 2 bases, and 12 bases lay between the germline ends. CDR1 and CDR2 (germline): MNHEY, SMNVEV (reference sequence). The CDR3, as DNA: TGTGCCAGCAGTCCCACCGACAGGAACTATGGCTACACCTTC. It translates to CASSPTDRNYGYTF.

This clone was counted a few times. The chain has TRBV30 and TRBJ1-5; D gene unclear. Between the trimmed V and J ends, which lost 5 bases and 6 bases, there was a span of 14 bases. Germline V gene lookup returns CDR1 GTSNPN and CDR2 SVGIG (reference sequence). The CDR3 sequence is 13 residues long. CDR3 nucleotides: TGTGCCTGGGCGGGGAAGGCCGGTCAGCCCCAGCATTTT. It encodes CAWAGKAGQPQHF.

To note about this clone: The sample has other DNA sequences that encode this CDR3 too. The chain combines TRBV18 with TRBJ2-1; D possibly corresponds to TRBD2 (6 bases). The CDR3 contains 14 residues. Germline V gives CDR1 KGHSH, CDR2 LQKENI. Deletions cut 3 bases from V and 5 bases from J, with 11 bases between. The CDR3, as DNA: TGTGCCAGCTCACCCCTGACTAGAAACAATGAGCAGTTCTTC. Translation: CASSPLTRNNEQFF.

The chain couples TRBV5-1 to TRBJ2-1; 8 nucleotides agree with TRBD2. The CDR3 extends over 16 amino acids. Germline V gene data show CDR1 as SGHRS and CDR2 as YFSETQ. The ends lost 0 bases at V and 4 bases at J; junction bases unmatched: 6. The CDR3 nucleotides read TGCGCCAGCAGCTTGGGAGTGACTAGCGATTACAATGAGCAGTTCTTC. Protein sequence: CASSLGVTSDYNEQFF.

This clone came up once. The V and J genes are TRBV7-2 and TRBJ2-1, with D possibly being TRBD2 (6 bases). Germline-derived CDR1 and CDR2 are SGHTA and FQGNSA. The CDR3 length is 13 residues. The V gene lost 5 bases and the J gene lost 8 bases, with 13 bases spanning the gap. CDR3 amino acids: CASSPPGVDEQFF. As DNA, the CDR3 is TGTGCCAGCAGCCCCCCGGGAGTGGATGAGCAGTTCTTC. The variable domain in full, with the rest retrieved from reference TRBV7-2 and TRBJ2-1, is GAGVSQSPSNKVTEKGKDVELRCDPISGHTALYWYRQSLGQGLEFLIYFQGNSAPDKSGLPSDRFSAERTGGSVSTLTIQRTQQEDSAVYLCASSPPGVDEQFFGPGTRLTVL.

V is TRBV18 and J is TRBJ1-1; D is possibly TRBD1 (5 bases). V was trimmed by 5 bases and J by 11 bases, leaving 15 bases between them. This CDR3 has 12 residues. Germline V gives CDR1 KGHSH, CDR2 LQKENI. The CDR3 DNA reads TGTGCCAGCTCAACGGGCGGGGGGGACGCTTTCTTT. It specifies CASSTGGGDAFF.

The chain has TRBV6-1 and TRBJ2-3; 11 bases are shared with TRBD2. With 4 bases clipped from V and 5 bases from J, the junction kept 5 bases outside the gene matches. The germline V gene encodes CDR1 MNHNS and CDR2 SASEGT. The CDR3 contains 15 residues. The CDR3 DNA reads TGTGCCAGCAGTGCAGCTAGCGGGGGGCGAGATACGCAGTATTTT. As protein: CASSAASGGRDTQYF.

The V call is TRBV29-1, the J call TRBJ2-7; a possible D gene is TRBD2 (5 bases). V lost 4 bases and J 5 bases, leaving 12 bases between the germline ends. The CDR3 loop spans 12 amino acids. From germline, CDR1 is SQVTM and CDR2 ANQGSEA. The CDR3 nucleotides read TGCAGCGTTGTCCCGGGAAAAAACGAGCAGTACTTC. Translation: CSVVPGKNEQYF.

The J gene is TRBJ1-1, the V gene TRBV6-5; TRBD1 aligns across 7 bases. The V and J ends lost 4 bases and 1 base, in that order; junction bases with no gene match: 0. Germline V gives CDR1 MNHEY, CDR2 SVGAGI. The CDR3 is 13 amino acids. The CDR3, as DNA: TGTGCCAGCAGTTGGGACAGGAACACTGAAGCTTTCTTT. Translation gives CASSWDRNTEAFF.

This sequence joins TRBV7-2 and TRBJ2-5; possibly TRBD2 for D (7 bases). The germline V gene has CDR1 SGHTA and CDR2 FQGNSA. Trimming took 5 bases from V and 4 from J, leaving 14 bases between them. The CDR3 covers 14 residues. CDR3 sequence: CASSPRRGGETQYF. DNA of the CDR3: TGTGCCAGCAGCCCCCGGAGGGGGGGAGAGACCCAGTACTTC.

This clone was seen just once. V is TRBV7-3 and J is TRBJ2-7, with D perhaps TRBD2 (5 bases). Germline V gene data show CDR1 as SGHTA and CDR2 as FQGTGA. V dropped 5 bases and J dropped 7 bases, with 15 bases sitting between them. This CDR3 has 13 residues. The CDR3: CASSRTPTGEQYF. In nucleotides, the CDR3 is TGTGCCAGCAGCCGGACCCCCACGGGGGAGCAGTACTTC.

This clone appeared a single time. The CDR3 nucleotides are TGCGCCAGCAGCCCTGAGCGGGACAGGGGGCGGACCGGGGAGCTGTTTTTT. It codes for CASSPERDRGRTGELFF. V usage is TRBV5-1 and J usage is TRBJ2-2; 12 nucleotides align to TRBD1. CDR1 is SGHRS and CDR2 is YFSETQ in the germline V gene. This CDR3 is 17 amino acids long. V lost 4 bases, J lost 5 bases, and 9 bases stayed unmatched.

The rearrangement uses TRBV7-9 and TRBJ2-7; 7 nucleotides match TRBD2. Unmatched junction bases numbered 11, after V lost 3 bases and J lost 9 bases. The CDR3 covers 14 residues. Germline V gene sequence: CDR1 SEHNR, CDR2 FQNEAQ (reference sequence). CDR3 in DNA: TGTGCCAGCAGCTTGGGGGGGGACTCCCTTTCGCAGTACTTC. Translation gives CASSLGGDSLSQYF.

The genes are TRBV19 and TRBJ2-4; 10 positions agree with TRBD2. With 4 bases clipped from V and 9 bases from J, the junction kept 6 bases outside the gene matches. The CDR3 has 14 residues. Germline values: CDR1 LNHDA, CDR2 SQIVND (reference sequence). The CDR3, as DNA: TGTGCCAGTAGTACTAGCGGGAGATCAGGCATTCAGTACTTC. Residues: CASSTSGRSGIQYF.

The rearrangement links TRBV2 to TRBJ2-2, with 13 positions matching TRBD2. CDR1 and CDR2 from the germline V gene are SNHLY and FYNNEI. V was pared by 7 bases and J by 3 bases, with 2 bases of the junction left unmatched. The CDR3 sequence is 15 residues long. DNA for the CDR3: TGTGCCAGCAAAACTAGCGGGGGGGACACCGGGGAGCTGTTTTTT. As protein: CASKTSGGDTGELFF.

This clone was seen just once. V is TRBV24-1 and J is TRBJ2-1, with TRBD2 matching over 11 bases. V gave up 4 bases and J gave up 8 bases; unmatched junction bases: 9. The germline gives CDR1 KGHDR, CDR2 SFDVKD. This CDR3 comprises 16 residues. This chain's CDR3 is CATSDLSGRATDEQFF. Here the CDR3 DNA reads TGTGCCACCAGTGACCTTAGCGGGAGGGCCACCGATGAGCAGTTCTTC.

The rearrangement links TRBV29-1 to TRBJ1-5; D perhaps matches TRBD1 (6 bases). Deletions cut 5 bases from V and 4 bases from J, with 12 bases between. CDR1 and CDR2 (germline): SQVTM, ANQGSEA. The CDR3 is 13 residues long. The CDR3 loop reads CSVRGAPNQPQHF. CDR3 in DNA: TGCAGCGTTCGGGGGGCACCAAATCAGCCCCAGCATTTT.

V and J are TRBV28 and TRBJ1-2, with 9 bases matching TRBD1. The CDR3 loop spans 13 amino acids. The germline V gene has CDR1 MDHEN and CDR2 SYDVKM. J lost 3 bases, V lost 6 bases, and 2 bases had no gene match. CDR3 region: CASRTGGDYGYTF. Written as DNA, the CDR3 is TGTGCCAGCAGAACAGGGGGCGACTATGGCTACACCTTC.

V is TRBV18 and J is TRBJ2-7; D perhaps matches TRBD2 (5 bases). V gave up 6 bases and J gave up 4 bases, with 16 bases separating them. CDR3 length: 14 amino acids. The germline V gene has CDR1 KGHSH and CDR2 LQKENI. CDR3 amino acids: CASSSTTTLYEQYF. The CDR3 DNA is TGTGCCAGCTCGAGCACGACTACGCTGTACGAGCAGTACTTC.